This T cell receptor beta chain is from a study of T cell repertoires in cytomegalovirus infection. Study information: HLA-B-restricted CMV epitopes that are well studied were used alongside recently identified HLA-C-restricted ones. It can be stated that public TCR beta signatures indicated CMV infection as well as a matching HLA type.

TCRdb recomputed calls from the reads with MiXCR, one row per CDR3 protein. The sample includes hundreds of thousands of distinct CDR3 sequences, around a third of them seen just once. Comments on this clonotype: Its cognate antigen is unknown. Being one base from a much bigger clone, this may be a read error.

The CDR3 extends over 12 amino acids. Germline assignment: CDR1 LNHDA and CDR2 SQIVND (reference sequence). Findings and limits, study-wide: Carriage of CMV together with the relevant HLA was identifiable through cumulative public TCR beta family frequency. CMV-specific TCR beta clonotypes restricted by HLA-C were the ones dominating the ex vivo response.

The clonotype comes from a human donor in good health (CMV status not recorded). Some clones in this sample may be carry-over from other donors' samples. The V call is TRBV19, the J call TRBJ1-2; unclear D gene. The source was cultured PBMCs, collected from culture after CMV antigen stimulation. The CDR3 loop is CASSTGSYGCTF. Written as DNA, the CDR3 is TGTGCCAGTAGTACTGGTTCCTATGGCTGCACCTTC.